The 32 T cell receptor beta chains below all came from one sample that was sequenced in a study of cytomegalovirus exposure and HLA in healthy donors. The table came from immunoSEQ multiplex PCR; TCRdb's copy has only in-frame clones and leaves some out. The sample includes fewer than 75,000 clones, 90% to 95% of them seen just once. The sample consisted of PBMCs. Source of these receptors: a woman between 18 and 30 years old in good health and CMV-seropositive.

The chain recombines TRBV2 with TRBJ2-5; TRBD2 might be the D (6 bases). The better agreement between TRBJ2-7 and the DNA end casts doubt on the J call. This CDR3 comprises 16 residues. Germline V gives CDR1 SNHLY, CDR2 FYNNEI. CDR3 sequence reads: CASSEDGGTISYEQYF. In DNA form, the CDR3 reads TGTGCCAGCAGTGAAGATGGCGGGACCATCTCCTACGAGCAGTACTTC.

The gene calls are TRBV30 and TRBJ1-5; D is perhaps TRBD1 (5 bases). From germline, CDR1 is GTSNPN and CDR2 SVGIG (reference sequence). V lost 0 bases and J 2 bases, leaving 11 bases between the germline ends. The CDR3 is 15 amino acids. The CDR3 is CAWSVPGLGNQPQHF. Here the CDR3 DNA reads TGTGCCTGGAGTGTTCCAGGGCTCGGCAATCAGCCCCAGCATTTT. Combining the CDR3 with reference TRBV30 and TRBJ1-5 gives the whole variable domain SQTIHQWPATLVQPVGSPLSLECTVEGTSNPNLYWYRQAAGRGLQLLFYSVGIGQISSEVPQNLSASRPQDRQFILSSKKLLLSDSGFYLCAWSVPGLGNQPQHFGDGTRLSIL.

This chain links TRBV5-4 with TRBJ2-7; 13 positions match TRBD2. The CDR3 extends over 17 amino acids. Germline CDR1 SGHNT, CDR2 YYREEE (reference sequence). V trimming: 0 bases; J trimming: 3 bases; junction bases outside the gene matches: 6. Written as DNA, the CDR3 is TGTGCCAGCAGCTTGGCCGCCGGACTAGCGGGAGTCTACGAGCAGTACTTC. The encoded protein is CASSLAAGLAGVYEQYF.

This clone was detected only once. CDR3 nucleotides: TGTGCCAGCAGTTTCCTCGGGGGGCAAAATGAGCAGTTCTTC. This translates into CASSFLGGQNEQFF. The chain employs TRBV6-5 and TRBJ2-1; D possibly corresponds to TRBD2 (7 bases). Germline assignment: CDR1 MNHEY and CDR2 SVGAGI. CDR3 length: 14 residues. Trimming shortened V by 4 bases and J by 7 bases, and 14 bases separated the two germline ends.

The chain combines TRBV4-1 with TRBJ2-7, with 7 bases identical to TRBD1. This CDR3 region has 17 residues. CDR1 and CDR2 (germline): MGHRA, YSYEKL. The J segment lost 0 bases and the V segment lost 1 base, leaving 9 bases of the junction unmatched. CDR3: CASSQAHLGTVSYEQYF. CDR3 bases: TGCGCCAGCAGCCAAGCACATCTCGGGACAGTCTCCTACGAGCAGTACTTC.

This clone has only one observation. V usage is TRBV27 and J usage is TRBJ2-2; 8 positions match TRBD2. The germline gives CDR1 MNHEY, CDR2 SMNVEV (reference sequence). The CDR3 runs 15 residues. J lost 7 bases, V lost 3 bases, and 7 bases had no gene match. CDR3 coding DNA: TGTGCCAGCAGTTTGGCCGGGGGGGGGATCGGGGAGCTGTTTTTT. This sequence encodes CASSLAGGGIGELFF.

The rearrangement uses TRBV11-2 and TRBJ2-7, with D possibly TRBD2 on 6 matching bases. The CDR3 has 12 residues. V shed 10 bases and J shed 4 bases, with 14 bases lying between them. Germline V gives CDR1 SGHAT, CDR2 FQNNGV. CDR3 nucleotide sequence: TGTGCCACTAAGGGGCGGGGTTACGAGCAGTACTTC. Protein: CATKGRGYEQYF.

The CDR3 coding sequence is TGTGCCAGCAGCCGAGTAATGTCCACAGATACGCAGTATTTT. It codes for CASSRVMSTDTQYF. The genes are TRBV11-2 and TRBJ2-3; no firm D call. The V and J ends lost 5 bases and 2 bases respectively, with 11 bases between them. CDR1 SGHAT and CDR2 FQNNGV come from the germline V gene. The CDR3 has 14 amino acids.

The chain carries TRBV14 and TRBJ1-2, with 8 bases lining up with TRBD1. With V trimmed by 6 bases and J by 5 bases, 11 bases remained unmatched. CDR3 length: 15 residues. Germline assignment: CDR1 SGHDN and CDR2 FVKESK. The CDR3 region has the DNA TGTGCCAGCAGTCCCGGACAGGGCGTCTTATATGGCTACACCTTC. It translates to CASSPGQGVLYGYTF.

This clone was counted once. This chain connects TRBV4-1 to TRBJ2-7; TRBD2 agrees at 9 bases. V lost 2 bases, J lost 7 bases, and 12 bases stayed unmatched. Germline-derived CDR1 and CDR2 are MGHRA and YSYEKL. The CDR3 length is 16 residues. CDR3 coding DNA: TGCGCCAGCAGCCAATCCCCGGGACTAGCAGCCGGGGAGCAGTACTTC. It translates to CASSQSPGLAAGEQYF.

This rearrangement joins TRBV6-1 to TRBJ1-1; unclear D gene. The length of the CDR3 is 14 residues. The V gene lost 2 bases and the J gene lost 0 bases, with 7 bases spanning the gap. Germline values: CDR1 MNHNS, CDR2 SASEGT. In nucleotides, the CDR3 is TGTGCCAGCAGTGAATGGCAGTTGAACACTGAAGCTTTCTTT. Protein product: CASSEWQLNTEAFF.

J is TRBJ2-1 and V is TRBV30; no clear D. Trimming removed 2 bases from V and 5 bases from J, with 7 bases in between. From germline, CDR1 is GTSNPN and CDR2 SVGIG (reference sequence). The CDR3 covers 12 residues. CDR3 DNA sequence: TGTGCCTGGAGTCTCCAGAACAATGAGCAGTTCTTC. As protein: CAWSLQNNEQFF. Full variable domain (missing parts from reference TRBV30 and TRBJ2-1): SQTIHQWPATLVQPVGSPLSLECTVEGTSNPNLYWYRQAAGRGLQLLFYSVGIGQISSEVPQNLSASRPQDRQFILSSKKLLLSDSGFYLCAWSLQNNEQFFGPGTRLTVL.

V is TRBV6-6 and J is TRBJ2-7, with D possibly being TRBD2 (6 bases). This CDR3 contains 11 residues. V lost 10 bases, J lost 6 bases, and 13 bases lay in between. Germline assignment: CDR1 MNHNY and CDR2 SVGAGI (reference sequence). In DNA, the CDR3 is TGTGCCACCTCACTGACTAGCGAGCAGTACTTC. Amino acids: CATSLTSEQYF.

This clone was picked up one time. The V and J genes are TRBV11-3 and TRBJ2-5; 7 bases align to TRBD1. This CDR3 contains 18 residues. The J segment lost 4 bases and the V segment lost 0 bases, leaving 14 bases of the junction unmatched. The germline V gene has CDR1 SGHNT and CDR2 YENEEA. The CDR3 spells CASSLDEKGAYWGETQYF. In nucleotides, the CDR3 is TGTGCCAGCAGCTTAGATGAGAAGGGGGCCTACTGGGGAGAGACCCAGTACTTC.

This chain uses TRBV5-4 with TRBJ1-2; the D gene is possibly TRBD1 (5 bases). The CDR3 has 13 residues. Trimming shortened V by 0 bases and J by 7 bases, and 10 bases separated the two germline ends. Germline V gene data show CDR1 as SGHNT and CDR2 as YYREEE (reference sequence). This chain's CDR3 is CASSLGGEGGYTF. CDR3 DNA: TGTGCCAGCAGCTTGGGGGGGGAGGGTGGCTACACCTTC.

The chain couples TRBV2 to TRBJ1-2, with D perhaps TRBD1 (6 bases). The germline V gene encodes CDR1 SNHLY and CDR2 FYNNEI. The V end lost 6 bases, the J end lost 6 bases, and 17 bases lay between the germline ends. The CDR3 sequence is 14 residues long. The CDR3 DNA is TGTGCCAGCAGACCAGGGGAAGGCCTTGATGGCTACACCTTC. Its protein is CASRPGEGLDGYTF.

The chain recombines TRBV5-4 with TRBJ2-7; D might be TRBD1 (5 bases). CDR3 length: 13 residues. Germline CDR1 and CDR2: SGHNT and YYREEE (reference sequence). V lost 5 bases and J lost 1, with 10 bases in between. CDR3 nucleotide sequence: TGTGCCAGCAGATCCGCAGGGTCCTACGAGCAGTACTTC. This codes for CASRSAGSYEQYF.

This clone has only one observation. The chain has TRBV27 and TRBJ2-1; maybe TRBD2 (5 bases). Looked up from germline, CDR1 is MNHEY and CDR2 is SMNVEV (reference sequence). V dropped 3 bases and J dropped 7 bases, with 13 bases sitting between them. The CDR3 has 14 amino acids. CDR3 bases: TGTGCCAGCAGTTTCCTCGGGGTTATGAATGAGCAGTTCTTC. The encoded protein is CASSFLGVMNEQFF.

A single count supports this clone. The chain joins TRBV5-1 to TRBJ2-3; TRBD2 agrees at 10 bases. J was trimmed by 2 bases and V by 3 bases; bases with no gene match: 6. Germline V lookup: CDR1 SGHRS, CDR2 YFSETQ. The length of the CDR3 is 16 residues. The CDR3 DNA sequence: TGCGCCAGCAGCTGGGTTGGGACTAGCGACACAGATACGCAGTATTTT. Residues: CASSWVGTSDTDTQYF. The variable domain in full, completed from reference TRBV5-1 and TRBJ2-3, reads KAGVTQTPRYLIKTRGQQVTLSCSPISGHRSVSWYQQTPGQGLQFLFEYFSETQRNKGNFPGRFSGRQFSNSRSEMNVSTLELGDSALYLCASSWVGTSDTDTQYFGPGTRLTVL.

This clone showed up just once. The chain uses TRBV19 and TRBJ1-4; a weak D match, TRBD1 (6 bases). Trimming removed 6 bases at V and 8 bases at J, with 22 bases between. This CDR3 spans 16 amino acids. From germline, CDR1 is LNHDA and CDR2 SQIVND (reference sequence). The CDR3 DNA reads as TGTGCCAGTAGCGACCTCCGACAGGCCGGGTGGGAAAAACTGTTTTTT. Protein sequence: CASSDLRQAGWEKLFF.

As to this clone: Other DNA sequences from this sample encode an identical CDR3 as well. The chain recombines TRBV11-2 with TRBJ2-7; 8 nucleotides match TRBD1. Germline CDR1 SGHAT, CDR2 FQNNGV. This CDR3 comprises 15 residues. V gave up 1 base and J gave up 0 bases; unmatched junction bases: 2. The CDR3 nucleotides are TGTGCCAGCAGCTTAGGAGGGACAGGCTCCTACGAGCAGTACTTC. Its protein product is CASSLGGTGSYEQYF.

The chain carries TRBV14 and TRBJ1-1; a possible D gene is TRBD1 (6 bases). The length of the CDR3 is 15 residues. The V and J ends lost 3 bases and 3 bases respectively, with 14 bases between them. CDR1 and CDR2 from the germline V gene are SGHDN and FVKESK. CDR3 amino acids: CASSQTQGRYTEAFF. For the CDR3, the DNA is TGTGCCAGCAGCCAGACACAGGGAAGGTACACTGAAGCTTTCTTT.

CDR3 loop: CASSKSQGAQAGELFF. CDR3 in DNA: TGTGCCAGCAGCAAATCACAGGGGGCGCAAGCCGGGGAGCTGTTTTTT. This chain links TRBV7-6 with TRBJ2-2; 9 bases are a match to TRBD1. This CDR3 region has 16 residues. V gave up 5 bases and J gave up 6 bases; unmatched junction bases: 10. Germline values: CDR1 SGHVS, CDR2 FNYEAQ.

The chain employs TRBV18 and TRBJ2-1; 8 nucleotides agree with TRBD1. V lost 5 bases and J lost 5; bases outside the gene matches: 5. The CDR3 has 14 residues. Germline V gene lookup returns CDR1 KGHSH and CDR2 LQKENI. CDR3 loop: CASSATGGDNEQFF. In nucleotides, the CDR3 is TGTGCCAGCTCAGCTACAGGGGGAGACAATGAGCAGTTCTTC.

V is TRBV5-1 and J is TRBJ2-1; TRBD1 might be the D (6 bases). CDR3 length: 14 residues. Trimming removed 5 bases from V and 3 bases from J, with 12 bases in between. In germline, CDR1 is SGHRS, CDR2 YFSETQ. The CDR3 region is CASSPGHGYNEQFF. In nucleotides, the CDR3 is TGCGCCAGCAGTCCGGGACATGGCTACAATGAGCAGTTCTTC.

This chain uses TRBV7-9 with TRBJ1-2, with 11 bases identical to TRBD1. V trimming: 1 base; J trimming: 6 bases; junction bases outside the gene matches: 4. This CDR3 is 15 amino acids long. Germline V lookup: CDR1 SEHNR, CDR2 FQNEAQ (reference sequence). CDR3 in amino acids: CASSLGGQGENGYTF. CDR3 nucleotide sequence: TGTGCCAGCAGCTTAGGGGGACAGGGGGAAAATGGCTACACCTTC.

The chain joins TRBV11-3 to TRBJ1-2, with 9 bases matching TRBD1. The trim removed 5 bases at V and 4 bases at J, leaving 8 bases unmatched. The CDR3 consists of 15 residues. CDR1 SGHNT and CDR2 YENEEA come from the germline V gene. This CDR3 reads CASSQRQGGGYGYTF. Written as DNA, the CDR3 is TGTGCCAGCAGCCAACGACAGGGGGGTGGCTATGGCTACACCTTC.

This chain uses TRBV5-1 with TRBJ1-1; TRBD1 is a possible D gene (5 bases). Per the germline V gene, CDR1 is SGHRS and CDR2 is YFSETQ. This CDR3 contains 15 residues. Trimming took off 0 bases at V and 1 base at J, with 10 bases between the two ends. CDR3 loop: CASSLELGRNTEAFF. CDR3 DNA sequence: TGCGCCAGCAGCTTGGAATTGGGGCGGAACACTGAAGCTTTCTTT.

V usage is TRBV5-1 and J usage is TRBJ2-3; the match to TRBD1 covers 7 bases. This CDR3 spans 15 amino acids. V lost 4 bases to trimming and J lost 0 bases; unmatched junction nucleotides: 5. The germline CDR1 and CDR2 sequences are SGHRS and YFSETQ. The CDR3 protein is CASSPPTGSTDTQYF. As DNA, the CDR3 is TGCGCCAGCAGCCCCCCGACAGGGAGCACAGATACGCAGTATTTT.

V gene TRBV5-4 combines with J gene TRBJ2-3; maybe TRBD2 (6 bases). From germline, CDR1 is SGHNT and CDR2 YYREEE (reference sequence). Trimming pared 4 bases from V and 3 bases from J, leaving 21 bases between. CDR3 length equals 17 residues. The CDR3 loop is CASSQEGGGVSTDTQYF. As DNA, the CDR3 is TGTGCCAGCAGCCAAGAAGGCGGCGGGGTTAGTACAGATACGCAGTATTTT.

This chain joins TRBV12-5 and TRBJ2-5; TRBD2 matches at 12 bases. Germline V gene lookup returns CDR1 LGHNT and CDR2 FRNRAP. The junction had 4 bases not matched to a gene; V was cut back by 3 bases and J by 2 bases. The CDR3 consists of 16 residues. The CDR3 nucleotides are TGTGCTAGTGGTTTCCGACTAGCGGGGGTACAAGAGACCCAGTACTTC. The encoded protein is CASGFRLAGVQETQYF. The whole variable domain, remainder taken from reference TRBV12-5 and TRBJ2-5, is DARVTQTPRHKVTEMGQEVTMRCQPILGHNTVFWYRQTMMQGLELLAYFRNRAPLDDSGMPKDRFSAEMPDATLATLKIQPSEPRDSAVYFCASGFRLAGVQETQYFGPGTRLLVL.

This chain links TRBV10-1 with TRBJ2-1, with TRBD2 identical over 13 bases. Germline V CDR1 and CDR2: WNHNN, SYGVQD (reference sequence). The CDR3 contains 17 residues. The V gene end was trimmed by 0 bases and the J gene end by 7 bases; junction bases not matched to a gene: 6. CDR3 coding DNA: TGCGCCAGCAGTGAGTCCCCGACTAGCGGGGGGTTAAATGAGCAGTTCTTC. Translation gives CASSESPTSGGLNEQFF.